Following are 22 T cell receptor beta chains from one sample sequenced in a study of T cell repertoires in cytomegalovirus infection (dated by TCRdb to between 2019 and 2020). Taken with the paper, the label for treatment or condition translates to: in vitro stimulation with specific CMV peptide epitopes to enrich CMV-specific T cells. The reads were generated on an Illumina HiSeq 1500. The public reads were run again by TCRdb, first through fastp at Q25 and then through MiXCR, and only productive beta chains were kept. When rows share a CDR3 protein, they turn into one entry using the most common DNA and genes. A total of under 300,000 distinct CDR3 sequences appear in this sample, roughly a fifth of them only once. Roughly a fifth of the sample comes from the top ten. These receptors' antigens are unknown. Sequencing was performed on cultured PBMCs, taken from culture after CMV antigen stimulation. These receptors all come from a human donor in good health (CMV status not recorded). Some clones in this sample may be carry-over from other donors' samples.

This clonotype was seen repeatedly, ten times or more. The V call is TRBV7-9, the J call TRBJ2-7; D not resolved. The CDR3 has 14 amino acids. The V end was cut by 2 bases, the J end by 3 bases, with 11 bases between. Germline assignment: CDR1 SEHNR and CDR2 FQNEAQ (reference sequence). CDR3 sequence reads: CASSLSPRNYEQYF. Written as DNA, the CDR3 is TGTGCCAGCAGCTTAAGTCCGCGGAACTACGAGCAGTACTTC. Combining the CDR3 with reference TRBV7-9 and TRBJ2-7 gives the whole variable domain DTGVSQNPRHKITKRGQNVTFRCDPISEHNRLYWYRQTLGQGPEFLTYFQNEAQLEKSRLLSDRFSAERPKGSFSTLEIQRTEQGDSAMYLCASSLSPRNYEQYFGPGTRLTVT.

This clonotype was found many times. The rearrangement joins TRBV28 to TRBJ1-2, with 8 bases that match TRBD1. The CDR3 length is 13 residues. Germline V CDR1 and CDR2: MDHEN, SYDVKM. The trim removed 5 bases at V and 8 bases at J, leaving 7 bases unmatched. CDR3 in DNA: TGTGCCAGCAGTCCTCCGACAGGGGAGGGCTACACCTTC. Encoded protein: CASSPPTGEGYTF.

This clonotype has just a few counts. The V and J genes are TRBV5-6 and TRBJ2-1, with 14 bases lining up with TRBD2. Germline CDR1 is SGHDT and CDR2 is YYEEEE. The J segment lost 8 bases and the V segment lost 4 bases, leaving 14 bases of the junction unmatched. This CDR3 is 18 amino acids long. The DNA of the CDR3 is TGTGCCAGCAGCCCGACGGGACTAGCGGGAGTCTCTGCCCATGAGCAGTTCTTC. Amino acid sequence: CASSPTGLAGVSAHEQFF.

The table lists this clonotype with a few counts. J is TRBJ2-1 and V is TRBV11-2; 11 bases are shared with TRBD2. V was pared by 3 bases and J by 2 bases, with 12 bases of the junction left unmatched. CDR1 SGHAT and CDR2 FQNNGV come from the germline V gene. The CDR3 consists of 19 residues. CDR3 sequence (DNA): TGTGCCAGCAGCTTTGATAAGCCCCGACTAGCGGGACCCTACAATGAGCAGTTCTTC. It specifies CASSFDKPRLAGPYNEQFF.

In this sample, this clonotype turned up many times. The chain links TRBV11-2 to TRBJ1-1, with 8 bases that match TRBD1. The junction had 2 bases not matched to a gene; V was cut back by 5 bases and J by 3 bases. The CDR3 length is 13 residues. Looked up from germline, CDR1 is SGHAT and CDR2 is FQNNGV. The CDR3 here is CASSGQGDTEAFF. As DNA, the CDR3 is TGTGCCAGCAGCGGACAGGGAGACACTGAAGCTTTCTTT.

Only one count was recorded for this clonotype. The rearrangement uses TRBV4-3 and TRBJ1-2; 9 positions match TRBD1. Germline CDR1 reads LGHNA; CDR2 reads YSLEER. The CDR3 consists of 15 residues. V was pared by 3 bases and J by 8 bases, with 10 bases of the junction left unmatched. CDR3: CASSQEGQGVGGYTF. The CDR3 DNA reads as TGCGCCAGCAGCCAGGAGGGACAGGGAGTAGGAGGCTACACCTTC.

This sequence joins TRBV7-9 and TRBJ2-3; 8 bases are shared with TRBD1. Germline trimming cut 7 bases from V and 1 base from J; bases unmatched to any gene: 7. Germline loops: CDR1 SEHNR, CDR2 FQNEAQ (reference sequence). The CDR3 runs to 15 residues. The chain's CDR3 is CASTLPGQGTDTQYF. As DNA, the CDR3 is TGTGCCAGCACTCTCCCGGGACAGGGCACAGATACGCAGTATTTT.

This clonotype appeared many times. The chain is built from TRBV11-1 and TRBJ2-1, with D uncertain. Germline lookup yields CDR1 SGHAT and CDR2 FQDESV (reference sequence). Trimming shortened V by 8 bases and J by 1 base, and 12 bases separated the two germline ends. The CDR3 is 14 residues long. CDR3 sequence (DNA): TGTGCCAGCCGTGGCCGGCCGTCCTACAATGAGCAGTTCTTC. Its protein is CASRGRPSYNEQFF.

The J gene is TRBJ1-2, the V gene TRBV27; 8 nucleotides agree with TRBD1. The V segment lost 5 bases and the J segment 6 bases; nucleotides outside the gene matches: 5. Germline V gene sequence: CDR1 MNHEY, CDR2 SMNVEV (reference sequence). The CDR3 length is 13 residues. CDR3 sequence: CASSLRGLDGYTF. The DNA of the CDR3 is TGTGCCAGCAGTCTCAGGGGGCTGGATGGCTACACCTTC.

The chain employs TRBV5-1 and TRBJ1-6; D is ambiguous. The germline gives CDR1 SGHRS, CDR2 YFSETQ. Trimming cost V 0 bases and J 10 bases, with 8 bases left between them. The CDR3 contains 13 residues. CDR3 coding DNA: TGCGCCAGCAGCTTGGACGAAGCGTCACCCCTCCACTTT. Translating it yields CASSLDEASPLHF.

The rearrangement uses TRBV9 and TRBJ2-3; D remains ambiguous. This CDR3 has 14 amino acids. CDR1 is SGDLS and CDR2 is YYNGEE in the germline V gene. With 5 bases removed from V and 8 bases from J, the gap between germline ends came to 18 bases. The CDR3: CASSPPHTDGTQYF. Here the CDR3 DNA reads TGTGCCAGCAGTCCCCCCCACACAGATGGTACGCAGTATTTT.

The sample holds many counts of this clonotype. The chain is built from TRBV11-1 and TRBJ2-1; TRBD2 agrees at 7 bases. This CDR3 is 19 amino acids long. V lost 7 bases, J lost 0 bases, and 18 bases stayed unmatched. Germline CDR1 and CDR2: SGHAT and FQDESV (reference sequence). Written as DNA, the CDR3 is TGTGCCAGCACGGTGCCGCGTGGGACTAACCCAAGCTCCTACAATGAGCAGTTCTTC. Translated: CASTVPRGTNPSSYNEQFF.

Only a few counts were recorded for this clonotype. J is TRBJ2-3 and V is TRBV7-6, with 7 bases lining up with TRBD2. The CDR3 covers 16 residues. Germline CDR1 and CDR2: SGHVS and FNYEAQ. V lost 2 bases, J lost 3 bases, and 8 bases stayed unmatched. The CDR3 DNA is TGTGCCAGCAGCTTAACGAGACTAGCTGGGACAGATACGCAGTATTTT. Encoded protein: CASSLTRLAGTDTQYF.

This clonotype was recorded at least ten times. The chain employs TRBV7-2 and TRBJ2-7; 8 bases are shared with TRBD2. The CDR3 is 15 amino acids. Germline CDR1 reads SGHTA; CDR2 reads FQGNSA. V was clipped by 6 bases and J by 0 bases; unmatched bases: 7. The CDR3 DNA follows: TGTGCCAGCAGTCAAATACGGGAGGGCTCCTACGAGCAGTACTTC. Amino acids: CASSQIREGSYEQYF.

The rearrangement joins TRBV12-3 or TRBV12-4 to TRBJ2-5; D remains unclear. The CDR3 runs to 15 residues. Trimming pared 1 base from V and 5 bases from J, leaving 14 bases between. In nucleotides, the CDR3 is TGTGCCAGCAGTTTAGGTAGACGGTTGTTGGAGACCCAGTACTTC. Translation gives CASSLGRRLLETQYF.

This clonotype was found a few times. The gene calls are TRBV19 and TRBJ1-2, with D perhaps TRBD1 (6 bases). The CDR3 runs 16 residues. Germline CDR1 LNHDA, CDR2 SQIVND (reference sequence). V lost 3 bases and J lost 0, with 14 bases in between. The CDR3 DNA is TGTGCCAGTAGTATGTCAGGGGAGTATTCTAACTATGGCTACACCTTC. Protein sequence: CASSMSGEYSNYGYTF.

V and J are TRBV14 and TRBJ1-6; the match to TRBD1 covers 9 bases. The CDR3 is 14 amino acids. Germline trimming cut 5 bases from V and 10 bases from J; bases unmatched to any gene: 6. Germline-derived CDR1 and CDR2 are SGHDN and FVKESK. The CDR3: CASSDTGGLSPLHF. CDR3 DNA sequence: TGTGCCAGCAGCGACACAGGGGGCCTCTCACCCCTCCACTTT.

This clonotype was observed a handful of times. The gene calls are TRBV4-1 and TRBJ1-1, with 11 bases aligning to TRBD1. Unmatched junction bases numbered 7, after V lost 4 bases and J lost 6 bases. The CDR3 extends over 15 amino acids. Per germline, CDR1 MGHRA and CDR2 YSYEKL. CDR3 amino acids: CASSLGQGVLAEAFF. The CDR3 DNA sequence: TGCGCCAGCAGCCTGGGACAGGGGGTTTTGGCTGAAGCTTTCTTT.

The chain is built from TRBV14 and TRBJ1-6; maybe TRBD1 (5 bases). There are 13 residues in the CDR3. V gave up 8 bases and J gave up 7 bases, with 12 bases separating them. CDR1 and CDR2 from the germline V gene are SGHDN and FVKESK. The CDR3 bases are TGTGCCAGCCGGGACTTTTTAAATTCACCCCTCCACTTT. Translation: CASRDFLNSPLHF.

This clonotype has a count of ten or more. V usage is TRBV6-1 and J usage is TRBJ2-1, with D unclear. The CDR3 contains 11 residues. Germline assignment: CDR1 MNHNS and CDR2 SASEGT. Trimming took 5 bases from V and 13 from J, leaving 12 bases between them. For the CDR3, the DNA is TGTGCCAGCAGTTATGGTTTAGGTCAGTTCTTC. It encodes CASSYGLGQFF.

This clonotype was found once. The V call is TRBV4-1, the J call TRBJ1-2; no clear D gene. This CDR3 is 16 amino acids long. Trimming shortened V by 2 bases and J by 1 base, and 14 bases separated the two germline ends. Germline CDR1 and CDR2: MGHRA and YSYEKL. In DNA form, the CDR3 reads TGCGCCAGCAGCCAAACCGGCCAGACGATTAACTATGGCTACACCTTC. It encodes CASSQTGQTINYGYTF.

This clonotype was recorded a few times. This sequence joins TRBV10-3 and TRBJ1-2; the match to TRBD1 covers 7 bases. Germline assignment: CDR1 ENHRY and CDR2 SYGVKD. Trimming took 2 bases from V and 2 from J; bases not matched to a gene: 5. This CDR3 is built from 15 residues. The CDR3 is CAISEGRQGNYGYTF. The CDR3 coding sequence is TGTGCCATCAGTGAGGGACGACAGGGAAACTATGGCTACACCTTC.